The rows below give T cell receptor beta chains drawn from one sample of a study of CD8+ T cells in alopecia areata. Clones were sequenced by immunoSEQ multiplex PCR, and TCRdb holds only the in-frame ones, with some missing. The repertoire has 100,000 to 150,000 clones, about 46% of them found once; the top ten carry about 10%. The sample was NKG2D-low CD8+ T cells sorted from blood. Receptor source: a human donor with alopecia areata. Each CDR3 is given with its conserved first and last residue. The order of the fields is V gene, J gene, CDR3 length, clone size, D gene, CDR3 DNA, CDR3 protein. The D gene is left open where the match is weak. Not all rows give a size; the values are once, few, many and, for expanded clones, a class.

V: TRBV7-6
J: TRBJ1-1
length: 13
size: once
D: .
DNA: TGTGCCAGCAGCTCCTCTGTGCACACTGAAGCTTTCTTT
CDR3: CASSSSVHTEAFF

V: TRBV29-1
J: TRBJ2-2
length: 16
size: .
D: TRBD2
DNA: TGCAGCGTTGAAGATCCTAGCGGGCTAGACACCGGGGAGCTGTTTTTT
CDR3: CSVEDPSGLDTGELFF

V: TRBV28
J: TRBJ1-2
length: 15
size: few
D: TRBD1
DNA: TGTGCCAGCAGTCCCGACAGGGAGGGGTACTATGGCTACACCTTC
CDR3: CASSPDREGYYGYTF

V: TRBV7-9
J: TRBJ2-3
length: 14
size: .
D: TRBD2
DNA: TGTGCCAGCAGAGAGACGCGGGAGACAGATACGCAGTATTTT
CDR3: CASRETRETDTQYF

V: TRBV9
J: TRBJ2-5
length: 13
size: .
D: .
DNA: TGTGCCAGCAGCGGGTTGAGCGGAGAGACCCAGTACTTC
CDR3: CASSGLSGETQYF

V: TRBV30
J: TRBJ2-2
length: 14
size: .
D: TRBD1
DNA: TGTGCCTGCGCGCCGGGACAGGGTGCCGGGGAGCTGTTTTTT
CDR3: CACAPGQGAGELFF

V: TRBV28
J: TRBJ1-5
length: 15
size: .
D: .
DNA: TGTGCCAGCAGCCCTACGGGCCTCCCCAATCAGCCCCAGCATTTT
CDR3: CASSPTGLPNQPQHF

V: TRBV5-1
J: TRBJ2-7
length: 14
size: .
D: .
DNA: TGCGCCAGCAGCGCAGGGGTCAACTCCTACGAGCAGTACTTC
CDR3: CASSAGVNSYEQYF

V: TRBV27
J: TRBJ2-5
length: 13
size: once
D: .
DNA: TGTGCCAGCAGTCCACGGGGGTGGGAGACCCAGTACTTC
CDR3: CASSPRGWETQYF

V: TRBV5-1
J: TRBJ1-2
length: 14
size: .
D: .
DNA: TGCGCCAGCAGCTTGGGACTGGGAAACTATGGCTACACCTTC
CDR3: CASSLGLGNYGYTF

V: TRBV29-1
J: TRBJ2-1
length: 16
size: few
D: .
DNA: TGCAGCGTTGAATCCTTCGGGGGTGGGTTAGACAATGAGCAGTTCTTC
CDR3: CSVESFGGGLDNEQFF

V: TRBV29-1
J: TRBJ1-1
length: 12
size: few
D: .
DNA: TGCGGAGGGAGGGGCTTGAACACTGAAGCTTTCTTT
CDR3: CGGRGLNTEAFF

V: TRBV28
J: TRBJ2-1
length: 12
size: few
D: .
DNA: TGTGGGAGCGGAGGGGGCTACAATGAGCAGTTCTTC
CDR3: CGSGGGYNEQFF

V: TRBV30
J: TRBJ2-5
length: 13
size: few
D: .
DNA: TGTGCCTGTCCTGCCGGGCCACAAGAGACCCAGTACTTC
CDR3: CACPAGPQETQYF

V: TRBV6-9
J: TRBJ2-5
length: 10
size: .
D: .
DNA: TGTGCCAGCCTGGTGGGACCCCAGTACTTC
CDR3: CASLVGPQYF

V: TRBV29-1
J: TRBJ2-3
length: 14
size: .
D: TRBD1
DNA: TGCAGCGTTGAAGGGTACACAGGGGGGGATACGCAGTATTTT
CDR3: CSVEGYTGGDTQYF

V: TRBV29-1
J: TRBJ1-4
length: 14
size: .
D: .
DNA: TGCAGCGTCTTTGCCGGGGCGACCAATGAAAAACTGTTTTTT
CDR3: CSVFAGATNEKLFF

V: TRBV2
J: TRBJ2-1
length: 14
size: .
D: .
DNA: TGTGCCAGCAGTGAGTCTAGCGCCTACAATGAGCAGTTCTTC
CDR3: CASSESSAYNEQFF

V: TRBV29-1
J: TRBJ2-7
length: 15
size: few
D: .
DNA: TGCAGCGTTGAAGTCGGAGTGTTAGTCTCCTACGAGCAGTACTTC
CDR3: CSVEVGVLVSYEQYF

V: TRBV4-2
J: TRBJ2-7
length: 17
size: few
D: TRBD2
DNA: TGTGCCAGCAGCCAAGATCCACGGGGGGGGCTTCAGGACGAGCAGTACTTC
CDR3: CASSQDPRGGLQDEQYF

V: TRBV5-4
J: TRBJ1-2
length: 20
size: .
D: TRBD1
DNA: TGCGCCAGCAGCTTGTTGGTGAGCCGACAGGGGCAAGGGAGTAACTATGGCTACACCTTC
CDR3: CASSLLVSRQGQGSNYGYTF

V: TRBV5-6
J: TRBJ2-1
length: 16
size: few
D: TRBD2
DNA: TGTGCCAGCAGCTTGATGTCACTAGCGGGGGCGGGTGAGCAGTTCTTC
CDR3: CASSLMSLAGAGEQFF

V: TRBV11-2
J: TRBJ2-7
length: 15
size: .
D: TRBD2
DNA: TGTGCCAGCAGCCAGGGACTAGCGGTATCCTACGAGCAGTACTTC
CDR3: CASSQGLAVSYEQYF

V: TRBV29-1
J: TRBJ2-7
length: 12
size: .
D: .
DNA: TGCAGCGTTGTAGGGATCTCCTACGAGCAGTACTTC
CDR3: CSVVGISYEQYF

V: TRBV29-1
J: TRBJ2-1
length: 13
size: .
D: .
DNA: TGCAGCGTTGAATGGCCACTGTTAGATGAGCAGTTCTTC
CDR3: CSVEWPLLDEQFF

V: TRBV29-1
J: TRBJ2-1
length: 14
size: .
D: TRBD2
DNA: TGCAGCTCGGGGCTAGCGGACTCCTACAATGAGCAGTTCTTC
CDR3: CSSGLADSYNEQFF

V: TRBV5-1
J: TRBJ2-7
length: 16
size: few
D: .
DNA: TGCGCCAGCAGCTTGGAGCTAATAGCCACCTCCTACGAGCAGTACTTC
CDR3: CASSLELIATSYEQYF

V: TRBV9
J: TRBJ2-1
length: 17
size: .
D: TRBD2
DNA: TGTGCCAGCAGCGTAGGAGAGCGGGGGGGCCCCTACAATGAGCAGTTCTTC
CDR3: CASSVGERGGPYNEQFF